The rows below give T cell receptor beta chains drawn from one sample of a study of identical twins. TCRdb analysed the 5' RACE reads with MiXCR anew, one entry per CDR3 protein. The table lists under 1 million distinct CDR3 sequences, roughly an eighth of them singletons, with around 1.6% in the top ten. The data also belong to a second study, concerning yellow fever vaccine responses in identical twins.

Sample: PBMCs. The source is a woman under 30 in good health. The CDR3 runs from the conserved cysteine through the conserved F or W. Fields, in order: V gene, J gene, clone size, D gene, CDR3 DNA, CDR3 protein. A D gene is named only where the DNA matches it firmly. Only part of the rows carry a size: once, few, many, or a class if the clone is expanded.

V gene: TRBV9
J gene: TRBJ1-5
clone size: few
D gene: TRBD1
CDR3 DNA: TGTGCCAGCAGCGTAGGACAGGGCTTTAGCAATCAGCCCCAGCATTTT
CDR3 protein: CASSVGQGFSNQPQHF

V gene: TRBV5-1
J gene: TRBJ2-7
clone size: few
D gene: -
CDR3 DNA: TGCGCCAGCAGCGGGGACCGCAGGGGTTATTACGAGCAGTACTTC
CDR3 protein: CASSGDRRGYYEQYF

V gene: TRBV4-2
J gene: TRBJ2-1
clone size: many
D gene: TRBD2
CDR3 DNA: TGTGCCAGCAGCCAAGAGAAGCGGGGGGGCGGTCATGAGCAGTTCTTC
CDR3 protein: CASSQEKRGGGHEQFF

V gene: TRBV28
J gene: TRBJ1-6
clone size: -
D gene: -
CDR3 DNA: TGTGCCAGCAGCCCTACTAATGGACAGAATAATTCACCCCTCCACTTT
CDR3 protein: CASSPTNGQNNSPLHF

V gene: TRBV7-9
J gene: TRBJ2-2
clone size: -
D gene: TRBD1
CDR3 DNA: TGTGCCAGCGGACAGAGGGACAGCGGGGAGCTGTTTTTT
CDR3 protein: CASGQRDSGELFF

V gene: TRBV9
J gene: TRBJ2-1
clone size: -
D gene: TRBD2
CDR3 DNA: TGTGCCAGCAGCTCAGCGGCCAGCGGGGGGACGGATGAGCAGTTCTTC
CDR3 protein: CASSSAASGGTDEQFF

V gene: TRBV24-1
J gene: TRBJ2-1
clone size: few
D gene: -
CDR3 DNA: TGTGCCACCAGTCCTTCGAGCTCCTACAATGAGCAGTTCTTC
CDR3 protein: CATSPSSSYNEQFF

V gene: TRBV28
J gene: TRBJ1-4
clone size: many
D gene: -
CDR3 DNA: TGTGCCAGCAGGAGTTGGTCCGGGACACAGAATGAAAAACTGTTTTTT
CDR3 protein: CASRSWSGTQNEKLFF

V gene: TRBV12-3/TRBV12-4
J gene: TRBJ2-3
clone size: many
D gene: -
CDR3 DNA: TGTGCCAGCAGTTACGGGACAACTAGCACAGATACGCAGTATTTT
CDR3 protein: CASSYGTTSTDTQYF

V gene: TRBV15
J gene: TRBJ2-1
clone size: -
D gene: -
CDR3 DNA: TGTGCCACCAGCAGTCCTGTACTAGCTAACTACAATGAGCAGTTCTTC
CDR3 protein: CATSSPVLANYNEQFF

V gene: TRBV20-1
J gene: TRBJ2-7
clone size: few
D gene: -
CDR3 DNA: TGCAGTGCTAGAACGGACGGGGCCGGGGAGCAGTACTTC
CDR3 protein: CSARTDGAGEQYF

V gene: TRBV24-1
J gene: TRBJ2-3
clone size: -
D gene: -
CDR3 DNA: TGTGCCCCAGAAGTGGGGAGCGGCACAGATACGCAGTATTTT
CDR3 protein: CAPEVGSGTDTQYF

V gene: TRBV6-5
J gene: TRBJ1-1
clone size: few
D gene: -
CDR3 DNA: TGTGCCAGCAGTTACTCTCTCCAGTCCATGAACACTGAAGCTTTCTTT
CDR3 protein: CASSYSLQSMNTEAFF

V gene: TRBV20-1
J gene: TRBJ2-5
clone size: few
D gene: -
CDR3 DNA: TGCAGTGCTAGAACAGGGATGGAGACCCAGTACTTC
CDR3 protein: CSARTGMETQYF

V gene: TRBV11-2
J gene: TRBJ2-7
clone size: -
D gene: TRBD1
CDR3 DNA: TGTGCCAGCAGCTTTACAACAGGGGGTGTCTACGAGCAGTACTTC
CDR3 protein: CASSFTTGGVYEQYF

V gene: TRBV29-1
J gene: TRBJ2-5
clone size: few
D gene: TRBD2
CDR3 DNA: TGCAGCGTTAAACCACTAGCGGGTAAACAAGAGACCCAGTACTTC
CDR3 protein: CSVKPLAGKQETQYF

V gene: TRBV3-1
J gene: TRBJ2-3
clone size: -
D gene: TRBD2
CDR3 DNA: TGTGCCAGCAGCCACTTTCGACTAGCGGGGATGAGAGATACGCAGTATTTT
CDR3 protein: CASSHFRLAGMRDTQYF

V gene: TRBV6-1
J gene: TRBJ2-3
clone size: many
D gene: -
CDR3 DNA: TGTGCCAGCAGCATGACGGGAAACACAGATACGCAGTATTTT
CDR3 protein: CASSMTGNTDTQYF

V gene: TRBV2
J gene: TRBJ2-3
clone size: few
D gene: TRBD2
CDR3 DNA: TGTGCCAGCAGTGAAGCGAGTAGCGGGGCGGAGGATACGCAGTATTTT
CDR3 protein: CASSEASSGAEDTQYF

V gene: TRBV5-1
J gene: TRBJ2-2
clone size: -
D gene: -
CDR3 DNA: TGCGCCAGCAGCGGCCCCGGGGCTATCAACACCGGGGAGCTGTTTTTT
CDR3 protein: CASSGPGAINTGELFF

V gene: TRBV5-6
J gene: TRBJ1-2
clone size: -
D gene: -
CDR3 DNA: TGTGCCAGCAGCTTGTCTGAGGGTATCGGCTACACCTTC
CDR3 protein: CASSLSEGIGYTF

V gene: TRBV6-5
J gene: TRBJ1-5
clone size: few
D gene: -
CDR3 DNA: TGTGCCAGCAGTTACGTCCGGAATCAGCCCCAGCATTTT
CDR3 protein: CASSYVRNQPQHF

V gene: TRBV7-7
J gene: TRBJ2-3
clone size: many
D gene: TRBD2
CDR3 DNA: TGTGCCAGCAGCCCAGCGGGGTCTCCCACAGATACGCAGTATTTT
CDR3 protein: CASSPAGSPTDTQYF

V gene: TRBV12-3/TRBV12-4
J gene: TRBJ2-5
clone size: few
D gene: -
CDR3 DNA: TGTGCCAGCAGTCCCCCCGGTAGGGAGGAGACCCAGTACTTC
CDR3 protein: CASSPPGREETQYF

V gene: TRBV5-1
J gene: TRBJ2-1
clone size: -
D gene: -
CDR3 DNA: TGCGCCAGCAGCTTAGGCCTCCCGTCGGGTGAGCAGTTCTTC
CDR3 protein: CASSLGLPSGEQFF

V gene: TRBV18
J gene: TRBJ2-1
clone size: -
D gene: -
CDR3 DNA: TGTGCCAGCTCACCGAACCCGATTCGGGATAAGGATGAGCAGTTCTTC
CDR3 protein: CASSPNPIRDKDEQFF

V gene: TRBV28
J gene: TRBJ2-7
clone size: -
D gene: TRBD1
CDR3 DNA: TGTGCCAGCAGTACAGGGGTTGGGTACGAGCAGTACTTC
CDR3 protein: CASSTGVGYEQYF

V gene: TRBV2
J gene: TRBJ2-2
clone size: -
D gene: -
CDR3 DNA: TGTGCCAGCAGTGAGTTTAGAACGAACACCGGGGAGCTGTTTTTT
CDR3 protein: CASSEFRTNTGELFF

V gene: TRBV5-1
J gene: TRBJ2-5
clone size: few
D gene: TRBD2
CDR3 DNA: TGCGCCAGCAGCTTGGTCGTAGCGGGAGGGGGAGAGACCCAGTACTTC
CDR3 protein: CASSLVVAGGGETQYF

V gene: TRBV4-1
J gene: TRBJ2-5
clone size: few
D gene: TRBD2
CDR3 DNA: TGCGCCAGCAGCCCCTGGGGTAGCGGGGCAGAACAAGAGACCCAGTACTTC
CDR3 protein: CASSPWGSGAEQETQYF